The 23 T cell receptor beta chains listed next were all sequenced from one sample in a study of cytomegalovirus exposure and HLA in healthy donors (dated by TCRdb to about 2017). The library came from the immunoSEQ multiplex PCR assay. For the multiplex PCR, a mixture combining 60 forward primers for TCR Vbeta segments and 13 reverse primers for TCR Jbeta segments was used. TCRdb took over this immuneACCESS table, retaining in-frame rearrangements with V and J assigned. Such tables are incomplete; in checked studies, under half of the missing clones stem from an unresolved V gene, and the remainder is unexplained. The sample table holds 210,000 or so clones, of which around 80% were seen once. The ten most abundant clones make up under 0.85% of the sample. Sequencing was carried out using PBMCs. All receptors come from a boy younger than 10 in good health and CMV-seronegative.

The chain recombines TRBV19 with TRBJ2-7; 9 bases map to TRBD1. Unmatched junction bases numbered 7, after V lost 5 bases and J lost 5 bases. Germline V gives CDR1 LNHDA, CDR2 SQIVND (reference sequence). The CDR3 length is 14 residues. The CDR3 spells CASSPRTGVHEQYF. The CDR3 DNA is TGTGCCAGTAGTCCCCGGACAGGGGTCCACGAGCAGTACTTC.

V and J are TRBV6-1 and TRBJ2-5; D unclear. The DNA end is more similar to TRBJ2-7, so the J call may be wrong. The CDR3 is 15 residues long. Per germline, CDR1 MNHNS and CDR2 SASEGT. CDR3 nucleotide sequence: TGTGCCAGCAGTGAATACCCCCCCGTTGTCTACGAGCAGTACTTC. Encoded protein: CASSEYPPVVYEQYF.

The chain uses TRBV19 and TRBJ2-5; D may be TRBD2 (5 bases). The CDR3 spans 15 residues. The germline V and J ends were trimmed by 5 bases and 0 bases, with 13 bases remaining between them. From germline, CDR1 is LNHDA and CDR2 SQIVND (reference sequence). Here the CDR3 reads CASSLTSGNQETQYF. As DNA, the CDR3 is TGTGCCAGTAGTCTCACCAGCGGCAACCAAGAGACCCAGTACTTC.

J is TRBJ1-2 and V is TRBV6-5; 8 positions agree with TRBD1. There are 15 residues in the CDR3. The V gene's germline CDR1 is MNHEY and CDR2 SVGAGI. J was trimmed by 4 bases and V by 6 bases; bases with no gene match: 10. The CDR3 loop is CASSLGTGRGYGYTF. CDR3 DNA: TGTGCCAGCAGCCTTGGGACAGGTCGGGGCTATGGCTACACCTTC.

This clone occurred a few times. The chain employs TRBV19 and TRBJ1-1; perhaps TRBD1 as D (6 bases). With 2 bases removed from V and 4 bases from J, the gap between germline ends came to 23 bases. This CDR3 contains 18 residues. The germline V gene has CDR1 LNHDA and CDR2 SQIVND (reference sequence). The CDR3 DNA is TGTGCCAGTAGTATATCTGGGGGGTCGGGAGGGGGAGGCACTGAAGCTTTCTTT. It translates to CASSISGGSGGGGTEAFF.

V gene TRBV4-2 combines with J gene TRBJ2-7; the match to TRBD2 covers 8 bases. CDR3 length: 17 amino acids. V gave up 0 bases and J gave up 0 bases; unmatched junction bases: 7. CDR1 and CDR2 from the germline V gene are LGHNA and YNFKEQ. The CDR3: CASSQDPSGLSSYEQYF. In DNA form, the CDR3 reads TGTGCCAGCAGCCAAGATCCTAGCGGGCTGAGCTCCTACGAGCAGTACTTC.

The rearrangement links TRBV5-1 to TRBJ2-7; 11 nucleotides align to TRBD2. Germline trimming cut 9 bases from V and 1 base from J; bases unmatched to any gene: 6. Germline V lookup: CDR1 SGHRS, CDR2 YFSETQ. CDR3 size: 14 residues. The CDR3 here is CATASSGGSYEQYF. CDR3 DNA: TGCGCCACCGCTTCTAGCGGGGGGTCCTACGAGCAGTACTTC.

J is TRBJ2-7 and V is TRBV5-4; 11 bases are shared with TRBD2. Germline V lookup: CDR1 SGHNT, CDR2 YYREEE (reference sequence). The CDR3 is 16 residues long. V lost 4 bases to trimming and J lost 5 bases; unmatched junction nucleotides: 11. CDR3 residues: CASSTMTSGNIHEQYF. The DNA of the CDR3 is TGTGCCAGCAGCACGATGACTAGCGGGAATATCCACGAGCAGTACTTC.

The chain couples TRBV30 to TRBJ2-5; 9 bases are a match to TRBD2. The J call is uncertain, as TRBJ2-7 better fits the DNA end. Germline assignment: CDR1 GTSNPN and CDR2 SVGIG (reference sequence). The CDR3 is 13 amino acids. CDR3 bases: TGTGCCTGGAGACTAGCGGGTCCCGGCGAGCAGTACTTC. It codes for CAWRLAGPGEQYF.

The chain carries TRBV6-6 and TRBJ2-7; 10 nucleotides agree with TRBD2. Per the germline V gene, CDR1 is MNHNY and CDR2 is SVGAGI (reference sequence). V was pared by 6 bases and J by 5 bases, with 13 bases of the junction left unmatched. The CDR3 covers 16 residues. The CDR3 reads CASSSGGAGGPDEQYF. The CDR3 coding sequence is TGTGCCAGCAGCTCCGGAGGAGCGGGAGGGCCAGACGAGCAGTACTTC.

CDR3 in DNA: TGTGCCAGCAACGATGGACAGGACGGCTCTGGAAACACCATATATTTT. This gives the protein CASNDGQDGSGNTIYF. V is TRBV9 and J is TRBJ1-3; 7 nucleotides agree with TRBD1. Germline-derived CDR1 and CDR2 are SGDLS and YYNGEE. CDR3 size: 16 residues. Germline trimming cut 6 bases from V and 0 bases from J; bases unmatched to any gene: 9. Supplemented by reference TRBV9 and TRBJ1-3, the full variable domain reads DSGVTQTPKHLITATGQRVTLRCSPRSGDLSVYWYQQSLDQGLQFLIQYYNGEERAKGNILERFSAQQFPDLHSELNLSSLELGDSALYFCASNDGQDGSGNTIYFGEGSWLTVV.

The rearrangement links TRBV9 to TRBJ2-3; D remains ambiguous. CDR3 length: 13 amino acids. Trimming shortened V by 3 bases and J by 3 bases, and 8 bases separated the two germline ends. Germline loops: CDR1 SGDLS, CDR2 YYNGEE. The CDR3 protein is CASSGARTDTQYF. The CDR3 DNA follows: TGTGCCAGCAGCGGGGCCCGAACAGATACGCAGTATTTT.

The rearrangement links TRBV11-2 to TRBJ2-2; 11 bases match TRBD2. Germline V gene lookup returns CDR1 SGHAT and CDR2 FQNNGV. The CDR3 runs to 15 residues. The V and J ends lost 5 bases and 3 bases, in that order; junction bases with no gene match: 2. The CDR3 loop is CASSPSGGYTGELFF. The CDR3, as DNA: TGTGCCAGCAGCCCTAGCGGGGGGTACACCGGGGAGCTGTTTTTT.

The chain joins TRBV5-1 to TRBJ2-1; 11 bases agree with TRBD2. Trimming at V came to 4 bases and at J to 7 bases, leaving 13 bases not matched to a gene. Germline V lookup: CDR1 SGHRS, CDR2 YFSETQ. The CDR3 is 17 residues long. CDR3 amino acids: CASSPPTGLAEGNEQFF. For the CDR3, the DNA is TGCGCCAGCAGCCCACCCACGGGACTAGCGGAGGGGAATGAGCAGTTCTTC.

The V and J genes are TRBV7-9 and TRBJ2-5; perhaps TRBD2 as D (5 bases). CDR3 length equals 15 residues. In germline, CDR1 is SEHNR, CDR2 FQNEAQ (reference sequence). Trimming cost V 1 base and J 1 base, with 10 bases left between them. CDR3 residues: CASSLDERPQETQYF. DNA of the CDR3: TGTGCCAGCAGCTTAGATGAGCGGCCCCAAGAGACCCAGTACTTC.

The chain combines TRBV5-1 with TRBJ2-3; 7 nucleotides align to TRBD2. The CDR3 contains 18 residues. CDR1 SGHRS and CDR2 YFSETQ come from the germline V gene. V was clipped by 4 bases and J by 6 bases; unmatched bases: 20. As DNA, the CDR3 is TGCGCCAGCAGCCCGCGAAAGACTACGTTGGCGGGAGCCGATACGCAGTATTTT. Residues: CASSPRKTTLAGADTQYF. Together with reference TRBV5-1 and TRBJ2-3, the CDR3 gives the full variable domain: KAGVTQTPRYLIKTRGQQVTLSCSPISGHRSVSWYQQTPGQGLQFLFEYFSETQRNKGNFPGRFSGRQFSNSRSEMNVSTLELGDSALYLCASSPRKTTLAGADTQYFGPGTRLTVL.

The genes are TRBV6-5 and TRBJ2-7; unclear D gene. The CDR3 runs 14 residues. Per germline, CDR1 MNHEY and CDR2 SVGAGI. Between the trimmed V and J ends, which lost 0 bases and 6 bases, there was a span of 12 bases. CDR3 sequence: CASSYSIGASEQYF. DNA for the CDR3: TGTGCCAGCAGTTACTCGATAGGAGCGTCCGAGCAGTACTTC.

This chain uses TRBV2 with TRBJ2-1, with 10 bases identical to TRBD1. Germline values: CDR1 SNHLY, CDR2 FYNNEI. The junction had 6 bases not matched to a gene; V was cut back by 6 bases and J by 4 bases. The CDR3 sequence is 15 residues long. CDR3 region: CASSKDRGRYNEQFF. CDR3 DNA: TGTGCCAGCAGCAAAGACAGGGGGCGGTACAATGAGCAGTTCTTC. The full variable domain, completed using reference TRBV2 and TRBJ2-1, is EPEVTQTPSHQVTQMGQEVILRCVPISNHLYFYWYRQILGQKVEFLVSFYNNEISEKSEIFDDQFSVERPDGSNFTLKIRSTKLEDSAMYFCASSKDRGRYNEQFFGPGTRLTVL.

The chain employs TRBV19 and TRBJ1-5; 7 bases line up with TRBD1. The length of the CDR3 is 14 residues. J gave up 2 bases and V 4 bases, and 2 bases lay outside the gene matches. Germline V lookup: CDR1 LNHDA, CDR2 SQIVND (reference sequence). The CDR3 DNA reads TGTGCCAGTAGTACAGACAGGGGCAATCAGCCCCAGCATTTT. Translated: CASSTDRGNQPQHF.

This clone was detected a few times. The chain couples TRBV5-1 to TRBJ1-2; a possible D gene is TRBD1 (6 bases). Germline CDR1 and CDR2: SGHRS and YFSETQ. V lost 3 bases and J 8 bases, leaving 8 bases between the germline ends. The CDR3 length is 11 residues. The CDR3 sequence is CASSWGGGYTF. DNA of the CDR3: TGCGCCAGCAGCTGGGGGGGCGGCTACACCTTC.

This chain links TRBV6-4 with TRBJ1-5; D gene uncertain. The germline gives CDR1 MRHNA, CDR2 SNTAGT. Trimming took off 5 bases at V and 0 bases at J, with 8 bases between the two ends. CDR3 length equals 14 residues. CDR3 sequence (DNA): TGTGCCAGCAGTCTAGATAGTAGCAATCAGCCCCAGCATTTT. Translated, it gives CASSLDSSNQPQHF.

V usage is TRBV29-1 and J usage is TRBJ2-3; D ambiguous. The CDR3 contains 11 residues. The germline gives CDR1 SQVTM, CDR2 ANQGSEA. Trimming pared 4 bases from V and 2 bases from J, leaving 4 bases between. The CDR3 loop is CSVVLTDTQYF. CDR3 nucleotide sequence: TGCAGCGTTGTTCTCACAGATACGCAGTATTTT.

V gene TRBV7-9 combines with J gene TRBJ2-7; 8 nucleotides line up with TRBD1. CDR3 size: 17 residues. Looked up from germline, CDR1 is SEHNR and CDR2 is FQNEAQ (reference sequence). The J segment lost 2 bases and the V segment lost 1 base, leaving 10 bases of the junction unmatched. The CDR3 nucleotides are TGTGCCAGCAGCTTAGGATGGACACAGGGGGTCACCTACGAGCAGTACTTC. This encodes CASSLGWTQGVTYEQYF.